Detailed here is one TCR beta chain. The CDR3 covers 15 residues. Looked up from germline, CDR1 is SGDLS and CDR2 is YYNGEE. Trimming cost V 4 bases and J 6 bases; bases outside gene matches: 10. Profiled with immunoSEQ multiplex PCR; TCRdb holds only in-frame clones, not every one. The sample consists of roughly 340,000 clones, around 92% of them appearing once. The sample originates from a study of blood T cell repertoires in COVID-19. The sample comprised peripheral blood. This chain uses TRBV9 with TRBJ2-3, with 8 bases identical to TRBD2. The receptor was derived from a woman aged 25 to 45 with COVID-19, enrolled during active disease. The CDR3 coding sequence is TGTGCCAGCAGCATTGCCGGGACTAGTGGGGATACGCAGTATTTT. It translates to CASSIAGTSGDTQYF.